The 29 T cell receptor beta chains below were found in one sample sequenced in a study of blood T cell repertoires in COVID-19. The protocol was immunoSEQ multiplex PCR, while the TCRdb copy is restricted to in-frame clones and leaves out a portion. The sample gives some 150,000 clones, over 75% of which show up once; 0.63% is in the top ten. Sequences were obtained from peripheral blood. These receptors all stem from a man aged 60-69 years with COVID-19, enrolled during active disease.

This clone was seen a handful of times. The sample carries other DNA sequences with the same CDR3. V usage is TRBV4-2 and J usage is TRBJ2-1; TRBD2 agrees at 13 bases. V shed 0 bases and J 3 bases; nucleotides not matched to a gene: 2. The CDR3 has 17 residues. CDR1 and CDR2 from the germline V gene are LGHNA and YNFKEQ. Here the CDR3 reads CASSQDRTSGSYNEQFF. The CDR3 DNA follows: TGTGCCAGCAGCCAAGATAGGACTAGCGGGAGCTACAATGAGCAGTTCTTC.

This chain links TRBV28 with TRBJ1-1; 8 bases align to TRBD1. There are 15 residues in the CDR3. The junction had 7 bases not matched to a gene; V was cut back by 7 bases and J by 0 bases. The germline V gene encodes CDR1 MDHEN and CDR2 SYDVKM. DNA of the CDR3: TGTGCCAGCAACTCACAGGGGGGCATGAACACTGAAGCTTTCTTT. The encoded protein is CASNSQGGMNTEAFF.

The CDR3 DNA follows: TGTGCCAGCAGCGTAGAATCCGGGACTGTCAATTCACCCCTCCACTTT. Translating gives CASSVESGTVNSPLHF. The J gene is TRBJ1-6, the V gene TRBV9; a weak D match, TRBD1 (5 bases). Trimming cost V 0 bases and J 7 bases, with 14 bases left between them. Germline V gene sequence: CDR1 SGDLS, CDR2 YYNGEE. CDR3 length: 16 amino acids.

The chain has TRBV11-3 and TRBJ1-6; the D gene is possibly TRBD1 (5 bases). V was cut by 5 bases and J by 12 bases, with 11 bases left in between. The CDR3 extends over 12 amino acids. The germline CDR1 and CDR2 sequences are SGHNT and YENEEA. CDR3 sequence (DNA): TGTGCCAGCAGCCAAGGGGCAGGACCCCTCCACTTT. Translation: CASSQGAGPLHF.

The V and J genes are TRBV6-1 and TRBJ2-7; tentatively, D is TRBD1 (5 bases). CDR1 and CDR2 from the germline V gene are MNHNS and SASEGT. This CDR3 is 14 amino acids long. V was trimmed by 3 bases and J by 4 bases, leaving 13 bases between them. CDR3: CASSDNARVYEQYF. The DNA for the CDR3 is TGTGCCAGCAGTGATAACGCCAGGGTATACGAGCAGTACTTC.

V and J are TRBV2 and TRBJ2-3; 13 positions match TRBD2. J gave up 4 bases and V 5 bases, and 6 bases lay outside the gene matches. The germline CDR1 and CDR2 sequences are SNHLY and FYNNEI. This CDR3 contains 16 residues. The CDR3, as DNA: TGTGCCAGCAGTCCAAGGACTAGCGGGGGCTCAGATACGCAGTATTTT. Residues: CASSPRTSGGSDTQYF.

This chain connects TRBV30 to TRBJ1-5, with a weak D call TRBD1 (5 bases). Germline CDR1 is GTSNPN and CDR2 is SVGIG (reference sequence). The CDR3 has 16 amino acids. V dropped 3 bases and J dropped 2 bases, with 17 bases sitting between them. CDR3 coding DNA: TGTGCCTGGAGCCCCGTGGGGGGGGAGCGCAATCAGCCCCAGCATTTT. Translating it yields CAWSPVGGERNQPQHF.

The chain recombines TRBV11-2 with TRBJ2-5; TRBD1 agrees at 7 bases. Unmatched junction bases numbered 7, after V lost 7 bases and J lost 5 bases. CDR1 and CDR2 from the germline V gene are SGHAT and FQNNGV. The CDR3 consists of 13 residues. The CDR3 here is CASTQGGQETQYF. CDR3 DNA: TGTGCCAGCACCCAAGGGGGACAGGAGACCCAGTACTTC.

The chain employs TRBV27 and TRBJ1-5; possible D gene TRBD1, 5 bases. The V gene lost 4 bases and the J gene lost 3 bases, with 10 bases spanning the gap. The germline gives CDR1 MNHEY, CDR2 SMNVEV (reference sequence). The CDR3 loop spans 14 amino acids. CDR3 in DNA: TGTGCCAGCAGTTCCGGGGGATTCAATCAGCCCCAGCATTTT. Translated: CASSSGGFNQPQHF.

CDR3 nucleotides: TGTGCCAGCGGCGCGAGACAGGGATTCGAAAAACTGTTTTTT. Its protein is CASGARQGFEKLFF. This rearrangement joins TRBV7-8 to TRBJ1-4, with 7 positions matching TRBD1. CDR1 and CDR2 from the germline V gene are SGHVS and FQNEAQ. The CDR3 length is 14 residues. V lost 8 bases, J lost 8 bases, and 11 bases stayed unmatched.

V usage is TRBV6-5 and J usage is TRBJ1-2; 8 bases line up with TRBD1. The CDR3 is 14 residues long. The germline V gene has CDR1 MNHEY and CDR2 SVGAGI. The trim removed 4 bases at V and 5 bases at J, leaving 6 bases unmatched. The CDR3 DNA is TGTGCCAGCAGTTTCACAGGGGGTAGATATGGCTACACCTTC. Protein sequence: CASSFTGGRYGYTF.

The chain links TRBV7-3 to TRBJ2-1; 12 bases align to TRBD2. J lost 6 bases, V lost 2 bases, and 8 bases had no gene match. Germline lookup yields CDR1 SGHTA and CDR2 FQGTGA. This CDR3 has 17 amino acids. In DNA, the CDR3 is TGTGCCAGCAGCTTACCCCCGACTAGCGGGAGTGGCAATGAGCAGTTCTTC. It encodes CASSLPPTSGSGNEQFF.

CDR3 in amino acids: CATSDLAGGTGRGNQPQHF. The DNA for the CDR3 is TGTGCCACCAGTGACCTCGCCGGGGGTACCGGGCGAGGCAATCAGCCCCAGCATTTT. The chain combines TRBV24-1 with TRBJ1-5, with D perhaps TRBD1 (5 bases). Germline V lookup: CDR1 KGHDR, CDR2 SFDVKD. V was shortened by 4 bases and J by 2 bases, with 23 bases between the two germline ends. CDR3 length: 19 residues.

This clone was seen only once. This chain joins TRBV29-1 and TRBJ1-2, with D uncertain. From germline, CDR1 is SQVTM and CDR2 ANQGSEA. V was trimmed by 7 bases and J by 6 bases, leaving 9 bases between them. CDR3 length equals 10 residues. The DNA for the CDR3 is TGCAGCGCGGAGGAGAATGGCTACACCTTC. Protein: CSAEENGYTF.

V usage is TRBV7-2 and J usage is TRBJ1-1, with D uncertain. Looked up from germline, CDR1 is SGHTA and CDR2 is FQGNSA. Deletions cut 6 bases from V and 0 bases from J, with 8 bases between. The CDR3 runs to 13 residues. The CDR3 nucleotides read TGTGCCAGCAGTCCCTACTTGAACACTGAAGCTTTCTTT. The encoded protein is CASSPYLNTEAFF.

The chain is built from TRBV29-1 and TRBJ1-5; 7 nucleotides agree with TRBD1. Losses at the gene ends were 6 bases for V and 2 bases for J; bases not matched to a gene: 7. In germline, CDR1 is SQVTM, CDR2 ANQGSEA. The CDR3 consists of 14 residues. CDR3 residues: CSVADRDRNQPQHF. CDR3 in DNA: TGCAGCGTAGCAGACAGGGATCGCAATCAGCCCCAGCATTTT.

The gene calls are TRBV19 and TRBJ1-2; 7 bases align to TRBD1. With 2 bases clipped from V and 3 bases from J, the junction kept 0 bases outside the gene matches. The CDR3 runs to 13 residues. CDR1 and CDR2 from the germline V gene are LNHDA and SQIVND (reference sequence). The CDR3 loop reads CASSITGDYGYTF. CDR3 coding DNA: TGTGCCAGTAGTATAACAGGGGACTATGGCTACACCTTC. Combining the CDR3 with reference TRBV19 and TRBJ1-2 gives the whole variable domain DGGITQSPKYLFRKEGQNVTLSCEQNLNHDAMYWYRQDPGQGLRLIYYSQIVNDFQKGDIAEGYSVSREKKESFPLTVTSAQKNPTAFYLCASSITGDYGYTFGSGTRLTVV.

The chain uses TRBV6-2 or TRBV6-3 and TRBJ1-1; 8 nucleotides align to TRBD1. The trim removed 4 bases at V and 1 base at J, leaving 17 bases unmatched. The length of the CDR3 is 19 residues. Germline CDR1 MNHEY, CDR2 SVGEGT. Written as DNA, the CDR3 is TGTGCCAGCAGTTTAGGGTTGGTCTCCAGGGGGCGCCGGAACACTGAAGCTTTCTTT. Translation: CASSLGLVSRGRRNTEAFF.

This chain uses TRBV7-3 with TRBJ2-1, with 7 bases identical to TRBD1. The CDR3 spans 13 residues. The V gene's germline CDR1 is SGHTA and CDR2 FQGTGA. J gave up 6 bases and V 3 bases, and 2 bases lay outside the gene matches. The CDR3 DNA follows: TGTGCCAGCAGCTTCCGGGACAGCAATGAGCAGTTCTTC. Amino acid sequence: CASSFRDSNEQFF.

The count of this clone is one. The rearrangement links TRBV11-1 to TRBJ2-1; 9 nucleotides agree with TRBD1. Germline values: CDR1 SGHAT, CDR2 FQDESV (reference sequence). The CDR3 has 16 amino acids. After removal of 5 bases from V and 1 base from J, the junction contained 6 bases not matched to a gene. The CDR3 DNA is TGTGCCAGCAGCACCCGACAGGGGGTGTCCTACAATGAGCAGTTCTTC. This encodes CASSTRQGVSYNEQFF.

A word on this clone: At one end, the junction sequence differs from germline, possibly due to a read error. The chain employs TRBV28 and TRBJ1-1, with D uncertain. Germline values: CDR1 MDHEN, CDR2 SYDVKM. The length of the CDR3 is 14 residues. The CDR3 loop is CASSPGGRHTEAFF. The CDR3 DNA is TGTGCCAGCAGTCCCGGAGGCAGGCACACCGAAGCTTTCTTT.

This chain connects TRBV5-4 to TRBJ1-2, with 7 positions matching TRBD1. V lost 0 bases, J lost 7 bases, and 3 bases stayed unmatched. Germline CDR1 and CDR2: SGHNT and YYREEE (reference sequence). This CDR3 has 13 residues. The CDR3 DNA reads TGTGCCAGCAGCTTGGGAGGGGGCGCTGGCTACACCTTC. Protein sequence: CASSLGGGAGYTF.

This clone appeared once. The chain carries TRBV19 and TRBJ1-1, with D uncertain. CDR3 length equals 16 residues. Germline CDR1 is LNHDA and CDR2 is SQIVND (reference sequence). V was clipped by 1 base and J by 1 base, with 13 bases between them. The CDR3 DNA reads as TGTGCCAGTAGTATAGGACACCAGATCCAGAACACTGAAGCTTTCTTT. This encodes CASSIGHQIQNTEAFF.

The chain carries TRBV5-1 and TRBJ2-3; D is perhaps TRBD1 (6 bases). The CDR3 is made up of 16 amino acids. Trimming took off 0 bases at V and 1 base at J, with 12 bases between the two ends. Germline CDR1 reads SGHRS; CDR2 reads YFSETQ. CDR3 bases: TGCGCCAGCAGCTTGGGACAGGTCGAAGGCACAGATACGCAGTATTTT. Amino acids: CASSLGQVEGTDTQYF.

The CDR3 region has the DNA TGTGCCAGCAGCTTCGCTCGCCAGGGTCCCTACGAGCAGTACTTC. Encoded protein: CASSFARQGPYEQYF. The V and J genes are TRBV11-2 and TRBJ2-7; possible D gene TRBD1, 5 bases. The CDR3 is 15 residues long. V lost 3 bases, J lost 2 bases, and 14 bases lay in between. Germline CDR1 and CDR2: SGHAT and FQNNGV.

This clone turned up a few times. The chain links TRBV5-4 to TRBJ1-6; tentatively, D is TRBD1 (6 bases). V lost 3 bases to trimming and J lost 5 bases, with 12 bases between them. CDR3 length: 15 residues. Germline V gene data show CDR1 as SGHNT and CDR2 as YYREEE (reference sequence). CDR3: CASSSLRTDNSPLHF. CDR3 bases: TGTGCCAGCAGCTCTCTTCGGACAGATAATTCACCCCTCCACTTT.

This clone was observed a single time. J is TRBJ2-7 and V is TRBV6-6; 10 bases are shared with TRBD2. The V gene's germline CDR1 is MNHNY and CDR2 SVGAGI (reference sequence). This CDR3 has 15 residues. V gave up 7 bases and J gave up 6 bases; unmatched junction bases: 12. The CDR3: CASTDSAGGFLEQYF. The CDR3 DNA follows: TGTGCCAGCACCGACTCAGCGGGGGGGTTTCTCGAGCAGTACTTC.

The rearrangement joins TRBV9 to TRBJ1-3; D is undetermined. This CDR3 comprises 15 residues. V gave up 0 bases and J gave up 0 bases, with 7 bases separating them. In germline, CDR1 is SGDLS, CDR2 YYNGEE. The CDR3 DNA reads as TGTGCCAGCAGCGTAGGGAGTGGCTCTGGAAACACCATATATTTT. This gives the protein CASSVGSGSGNTIYF.

The chain carries TRBV12-3 or TRBV12-4 and TRBJ1-2, with TRBD1 matching 7 bases. This CDR3 has 13 residues. V lost 8 bases, J lost 4 bases, and 7 bases stayed unmatched. CDR3 bases: TGTGCCAGCTTTAGACAGGGAACCTATGGCTACACCTTC. This sequence encodes CASFRQGTYGYTF.